This T cell receptor beta chain was captured by sequencing in a study of T cells in Graves' hyperthyroidism and ophthalmopathy. Study summary: The blood sample was taken at first diagnosis, before treatment began.

RNA transcripts served as the template for amplifying TCR beta CDR3 regions. An initial round of RT-PCR targeting the TCR CDR3 relied on the HTBI primer set. TCRdb analysed the multiplex PCR reads with MiXCR anew, one entry per CDR3 protein. The table lists 300,000 to 350,000 distinct CDR3 sequences, roughly a fifth of them singletons. Patients aged 18 to 65 had newly diagnosed hyperthyroidism of under 2 months' duration. Study outcomes and limitations: Separating ophthalmopathy from stable hyperthyroidism was achieved by a 13 V-J model.

As regards this clonotype: Its matching antigen is unknown.

V was cut by 4 bases and J by 3 bases, with 13 bases left in between. Germline V gene sequence: CDR1 SEHNR, CDR2 FQNEAQ (reference sequence). The CDR3 sequence is 14 residues long. J is TRBJ2-7 and V is TRBV7-9; D might be TRBD1 (6 bases). The specimen sequenced was blood. The sequence was obtained from a woman in her 50s with Graves' hyperthyroidism. CDR3 protein: CASSSRTALYEQYF. The CDR3 nucleotides read TGTGCCAGCAGCTCCAGGACAGCTCTCTACGAGCAGTACTTC.